The present TCR beta chain was sequenced within a study of beta chain features in type 1 diabetes. Overall study findings and caveats: Individuals with type 1 diabetes displayed fewer insertions and more deletions at VDJ junctions.

On this clone itself: Antigen specificity is unknown.

This CDR3 region has 16 residues. Trimming pared 1 base from V and 5 bases from J, leaving 17 bases between. CDR1 and CDR2 (germline): LGHNA, YSLEER. Expressed TCRB transcripts got sequenced, as all isolated RNA was reverse transcribed. The assay was immunoSEQ multiplex PCR, and TCRdb's table has in-frame clones only and misses some. The table lists under 300,000 clones, about 7.8% of them singletons. Input material: central memory CD4+ T cells from blood. The receptor comes from a woman under 30 in good health. The chain combines TRBV4-3 with TRBJ2-5; D is uncertain. The chain's CDR3 is CASSQGGSNLGETQYF. The CDR3 region has the DNA TGCGCCAGCAGCCAAGGAGGATCAAACCTGGGGGAGACCCAGTACTTC.